One sample yielded the 22 T cell receptor beta chains listed below, sequenced in a study of STAT5B mutations in CD4+ large granular lymphocyte leukemia. Only in-frame clones appear in the TCRdb table, and some are missing; sequencing was by immunoSEQ multiplex PCR. The table shows more than 25,000 clones, with around 81% occurring only once. The specimen was CD4+ T cells from blood buffy coats. The receptors were gathered from a human donor in good health.

The chain joins TRBV29-1 to TRBJ1-6, with TRBD1 identical over 7 bases. Germline-derived CDR1 and CDR2 are SQVTM and ANQGSEA. This CDR3 has 14 residues. V shed 4 bases and J 6 bases; nucleotides not matched to a gene: 6. The CDR3 nucleotides are TGCAGCGTTGCTACAGGGGCTGGTAATTCACCCCTCCACTTT. Translated: CSVATGAGNSPLHF.

This sequence joins TRBV5-8 and TRBJ1-4, with D maybe TRBD1 (5 bases). This CDR3 has 15 amino acids. Per germline, CDR1 SGHTS and CDR2 YDEGEE. Trimming shortened V by 0 bases and J by 3 bases, and 9 bases separated the two germline ends. The DNA for the CDR3 is TGTGCCAGCAGCTTGGCCGGGGGTGCTAATGAAAAACTGTTTTTT. Protein product: CASSLAGGANEKLFF.

The rearrangement links TRBV27 to TRBJ1-2; D is uncertain. Germline CDR1 is MNHEY and CDR2 is SMNVEV (reference sequence). Trimming cost V 4 bases and J 5 bases, with 11 bases left between them. The CDR3 extends over 13 amino acids. The CDR3 bases are TGTGCCAGCAGTTATAAGGAAGGGTATGGCTACACCTTC. Translating gives CASSYKEGYGYTF.

The rearrangement uses TRBV11-1 and TRBJ2-3; TRBD2 matches at 8 bases. Unmatched junction bases numbered 3, after V lost 2 bases and J lost 2 bases. CDR1 is SGHAT and CDR2 is FQDESV in the germline V gene (reference sequence). This CDR3 spans 15 amino acids. The CDR3: CASSLTSGPTDTQYF. For the CDR3, the DNA is TGTGCCAGCAGCTTAACTAGCGGCCCCACAGATACGCAGTATTTT. Complete variable domain (other parts from reference TRBV11-1 and TRBJ2-3): EAEVAQSPRYKITEKSQAVAFWCDPISGHATLYWYRQILGQGPELLVQFQDESVVDDSQLPKDRFSAERLKGVDSTLKIQPAELGDSAMYLCASSLTSGPTDTQYFGPGTRLTVL.

The chain carries TRBV7-8 and TRBJ2-3; D not resolved. The V gene lost 5 bases and the J gene lost 0 bases, with 12 bases spanning the gap. This CDR3 spans 15 amino acids. The germline CDR1 and CDR2 sequences are SGHVS and FQNEAQ. CDR3: CASSTYGRSTDTQYF. The CDR3 DNA sequence: TGTGCCAGCAGCACCTACGGGCGGAGCACAGATACGCAGTATTTT.

Here the CDR3 reads CASSSRQGAGNEQFF. Here the CDR3 DNA reads TGTGCCAGCAGCTCACGACAGGGGGCAGGGAATGAGCAGTTCTTC. V and J are TRBV5-4 and TRBJ2-1, with TRBD1 identical over 10 bases. V lost 3 bases and J lost 7; bases outside the gene matches: 7. The CDR3 sequence is 15 residues long. Germline V CDR1 and CDR2: SGHNT, YYREEE (reference sequence).

The V and J genes are TRBV5-1 and TRBJ1-1; possibly TRBD1 for D (5 bases). The ends were cut back, 4 bases at V and 1 base at J, with 11 bases in the middle. Germline V lookup: CDR1 SGHRS, CDR2 YFSETQ. The CDR3 runs 14 residues. The CDR3 region is CASSRGDRNTEAFF. In nucleotides, the CDR3 is TGCGCCAGCAGCCGTGGCGACAGGAACACTGAAGCTTTCTTT.

The chain recombines TRBV11-2 with TRBJ1-5, with 7 nucleotides matching TRBD1. The CDR3 consists of 15 residues. The germline V gene has CDR1 SGHAT and CDR2 FQNNGV. Germline trimming cut 3 bases from V and 1 base from J; bases unmatched to any gene: 3. The CDR3 region is CASSLQGGSNQPQHF. The CDR3 nucleotides read TGTGCCAGCAGCTTGCAGGGGGGGAGCAATCAGCCCCAGCATTTT.

V and J are TRBV7-2 and TRBJ2-1, with D perhaps matching TRBD1 (5 bases). CDR1 is SGHTA, CDR2 FQGNSA, per germline. This CDR3 comprises 14 residues. V was trimmed by 4 bases and J by 8 bases, leaving 15 bases between them. CDR3 amino acids: CASSSTGKPYEQFF. The CDR3 DNA sequence: TGTGCCAGCAGCTCCACAGGAAAACCCTATGAGCAGTTCTTC.

The genes are TRBV11-2 and TRBJ1-2; possible D gene TRBD1, 6 bases. The germline gives CDR1 SGHAT, CDR2 FQNNGV. The ends were cut back, 4 bases at V and 1 base at J, with 16 bases in the middle. This CDR3 is built from 16 residues. CDR3 sequence: CASSSPGRGRNYGYTF. CDR3 bases: TGTGCCAGCAGCTCGCCTGGGCGGGGGCGTAACTATGGCTACACCTTC.

The chain has TRBV7-9 and TRBJ1-2; tentatively, D is TRBD1 (5 bases). The CDR3 covers 15 residues. CDR1 is SEHNR, CDR2 FQNEAQ, per germline (reference sequence). Deletions cut 5 bases from V and 2 bases from J, with 15 bases between. CDR3 residues: CASSPGGGGNYGYTF. The CDR3 region has the DNA TGTGCCAGCAGCCCGGGGGGGGGTGGAAACTATGGCTACACCTTC.

This sequence joins TRBV5-6 and TRBJ1-2, with D possibly matching TRBD1 (6 bases). The CDR3 runs to 14 residues. The V gene's germline CDR1 is SGHDT and CDR2 YYEEEE. V was pared by 4 bases and J by 5 bases, with 15 bases between. The chain's CDR3 is CASSLGGGGYGYTF. The CDR3 DNA is TGTGCCAGCAGCCTAGGAGGGGGAGGATATGGCTACACCTTC.

The rearrangement joins TRBV9 to TRBJ1-2, with D uncertain. Per the germline V gene, CDR1 is SGDLS and CDR2 is YYNGEE. The ends were cut back, 0 bases at V and 0 bases at J, with 9 bases in the middle. This CDR3 contains 15 residues. The CDR3 region has the DNA TGTGCCAGCAGCGTAGTTCCGCCCGCTAACTATGGCTACACCTTC. Translation: CASSVVPPANYGYTF.

The V and J genes are TRBV19 and TRBJ2-5; TRBD2 is a possible D gene (5 bases). Trimming removed 4 bases from V and 4 bases from J, with 7 bases in between. Germline assignment: CDR1 LNHDA and CDR2 SQIVND (reference sequence). The CDR3 covers 12 residues. Here the CDR3 DNA reads TGTGCCAGTAGTAAAGGAGGAGAGACCCAGTACTTC. Protein product: CASSKGGETQYF.

V and J are TRBV5-4 and TRBJ2-1, with TRBD2 matching over 11 bases. From germline, CDR1 is SGHNT and CDR2 YYREEE (reference sequence). V shed 4 bases, J shed 5 bases, and the junction held 8 bases outside the gene matches. CDR3 size: 16 residues. CDR3 sequence: CASSVKLAGADNEQFF. The DNA for the CDR3 is TGTGCCAGCAGCGTGAAACTAGCGGGGGCAGACAATGAGCAGTTCTTC. Full variable domain (outside the CDR3, taken from reference TRBV5-4 and TRBJ2-1): ETGVTQSPTHLIKTRGQQVTLRCSSQSGHNTVSWYQQALGQGPQFIFQYYREEENGRGNFPPRFSGLQFPNYSSELNVNALELDDSALYLCASSVKLAGADNEQFFGPGTRLTVL.

The chain joins TRBV11-2 to TRBJ1-3; unclear D gene. Germline-derived CDR1 and CDR2 are SGHAT and FQNNGV. V lost 6 bases, J lost 4 bases, and 4 bases lay in between. The CDR3 contains 11 residues. The CDR3 region has the DNA TGTGCCAGCAGAGCCGGAAACACCATATATTTT. It codes for CASRAGNTIYF.

This sequence joins TRBV5-4 and TRBJ2-1, with D hard to call. Germline V CDR1 and CDR2: SGHNT, YYREEE (reference sequence). The CDR3 consists of 14 residues. V was shortened by 1 base and J by 5 bases, with 10 bases between the two germline ends. CDR3 in amino acids: CASSLYTPDNEQFF. CDR3 bases: TGTGCCAGCAGCTTGTACACACCTGACAATGAGCAGTTCTTC.

J is TRBJ2-5 and V is TRBV5-1; TRBD2 aligns across 11 bases. The junction had 3 bases not matched to a gene; V was cut back by 4 bases and J by 4 bases. The CDR3 loop spans 14 amino acids. Germline loops: CDR1 SGHRS, CDR2 YFSETQ. CDR3 nucleotide sequence: TGCGCCAGCAGCATAGGACTAGCGGGAGAGACCCAGTACTTC. It translates to CASSIGLAGETQYF.

The chain carries TRBV28 and TRBJ2-3; possible D gene TRBD2, 6 bases. The CDR3 is made up of 16 amino acids. Trimming shortened V by 3 bases and J by 0 bases, and 13 bases separated the two germline ends. Germline V CDR1 and CDR2: MDHEN, SYDVKM. The CDR3: CASSFAEGASTDTQYF. For the CDR3, the DNA is TGTGCCAGCAGTTTCGCGGAGGGAGCTAGCACAGATACGCAGTATTTT.

The chain has TRBV11-1 and TRBJ1-2; D is unresolved. Germline lookup yields CDR1 SGHAT and CDR2 FQDESV (reference sequence). The CDR3 is 13 amino acids. V was shortened by 2 bases and J by 2 bases, with 6 bases between the two germline ends. The CDR3 DNA sequence: TGTGCCAGCAGCTTAACTGACAACTATGGCTACACCTTC. This translates into CASSLTDNYGYTF.

The rearrangement links TRBV11-2 to TRBJ2-3; 8 bases align to TRBD2. The CDR3 is 18 amino acids. V dropped 9 bases and J dropped 0; count of bases not matched to a gene: 17. CDR1 SGHAT and CDR2 FQNNGV come from the germline V gene. In DNA, the CDR3 is TGTGCCAGGCCCAGGGGACGGGGGGGCCTGAAGAGCACAGATACGCAGTATTTT. Protein sequence: CARPRGRGGLKSTDTQYF.

The rearrangement joins TRBV2 to TRBJ2-5, with 9 bases identical to TRBD1. After removal of 6 bases from V and 5 bases from J, the junction contained 10 bases not matched to a gene. The CDR3 has 15 amino acids. Germline lookup yields CDR1 SNHLY and CDR2 FYNNEI. The CDR3 DNA is TGTGCCAGCAGGTCGAGACAGGGGGTTGGGGAGACCCAGTACTTC. Its protein product is CASRSRQGVGETQYF.